The rows below give T cell receptor beta chains drawn from one sample of a study of blood T cell repertoires in COVID-19. The repertoire was sequenced with immunoSEQ multiplex PCR; TCRdb's copy has only in-frame clones and lacks some. Among some 250,000 clones listed, 89% were seen once. Specimen: PBMCs or T cells enriched from blood (not recorded which). The receptors were sampled from a woman in her thirties with acute COVID-19. Both conserved end residues are part of each CDR3. D genes are given only for firm matches. The size of a clone is reported for some rows only, either as once, few or many, or as a class for expanded clones.

CDR3 DNA: TGTGCCAGCGGACAGGGTAACTATGGCTACACCTTC
CDR3 protein: CASGQGNYGYTF
D gene: TRBD1
J gene: TRBJ1-2
V gene: TRBV3-1/TRBV3-2
clone size: .

CDR3 DNA: TGTGCCAGCAGTTTAAGGGGGACAGGGACGAGGGGAGAGACCCAGTACTTC
CDR3 protein: CASSLRGTGTRGETQYF
D gene: TRBD1
J gene: TRBJ2-5
V gene: TRBV27
clone size: .

CDR3 DNA: TGCGCCAGCAGCCAAGTTGGGCAGGGAGCTTTCTTT
CDR3 protein: CASSQVGQGAFF
D gene: .
J gene: TRBJ1-1
V gene: TRBV4-3
clone size: .

CDR3 DNA: TGCGCCAGCACCGTATTGGACGGGGAAAGCTACGAGCAGTACTTC
CDR3 protein: CASTVLDGESYEQYF
D gene: .
J gene: TRBJ2-7
V gene: TRBV5-1
clone size: .

CDR3 DNA: TGTGCCAGCAGCGCGGACAGTCCTGGAAACACCATATATTTT
CDR3 protein: CASSADSPGNTIYF
D gene: .
J gene: TRBJ1-3
V gene: TRBV9
clone size: .

CDR3 DNA: TGTGCCAGCAGCCCGTTTAAGGGACAGGGCTACGAGCAGTACTTC
CDR3 protein: CASSPFKGQGYEQYF
D gene: TRBD1
J gene: TRBJ2-7
V gene: TRBV3-1/TRBV3-2
clone size: .

CDR3 DNA: TGCGCCAGCAGCCCCCCCTCCTCAGGGGAGACCCAGTACTTC
CDR3 protein: CASSPPSSGETQYF
D gene: .
J gene: TRBJ2-5
V gene: TRBV5-1
clone size: once

CDR3 DNA: TGTGCCAGCAGTTACGGGACAGGCCCACTCTATGGCTACACCTTC
CDR3 protein: CASSYGTGPLYGYTF
D gene: TRBD1
J gene: TRBJ1-2
V gene: TRBV6-2/TRBV6-3
clone size: .

CDR3 DNA: TGTGCCAGCAGCTTGTCCCCCGGGACAGGGGATGGCTACACCTTC
CDR3 protein: CASSLSPGTGDGYTF
D gene: TRBD1
J gene: TRBJ1-2
V gene: TRBV5-4
clone size: .

CDR3 DNA: TGTGCCAGCATCCCAGGAAACACCATATATTTT
CDR3 protein: CASIPGNTIYF
D gene: .
J gene: TRBJ1-3
V gene: TRBV7-9
clone size: .

CDR3 DNA: TGTGCCAGCAGCTTGGGGTCGGGAGGAAACATTCAGTACTTC
CDR3 protein: CASSLGSGGNIQYF
D gene: TRBD2
J gene: TRBJ2-4
V gene: TRBV7-2
clone size: .

CDR3 DNA: TGCGCCAGCAGCTCCCCCGTAAGACAGCCGAACACTGAAGCTTTCTTT
CDR3 protein: CASSSPVRQPNTEAFF
D gene: .
J gene: TRBJ1-1
V gene: TRBV5-1
clone size: .

CDR3 DNA: TGTGCCAGCAGCGATACCAGTTCACCCCTCCACTTT
CDR3 protein: CASSDTSSPLHF
D gene: .
J gene: TRBJ1-6
V gene: TRBV9
clone size: .

CDR3 DNA: TGTGCCAGCAGCGTTGACAGGGGTTCCTACGAGCAGTACTTC
CDR3 protein: CASSVDRGSYEQYF
D gene: TRBD1
J gene: TRBJ2-7
V gene: TRBV3-1/TRBV3-2
clone size: .

CDR3 DNA: TGTGCCAGCAGTGCTGGACAGGGTCTATCACCCCTCCACTTT
CDR3 protein: CASSAGQGLSPLHF
D gene: TRBD1
J gene: TRBJ1-6
V gene: TRBV6-4
clone size: .

CDR3 DNA: TGCGCCAGCACCGGGACAGGGGCGTACACCGGGGAGCTGTTTTTT
CDR3 protein: CASTGTGAYTGELFF
D gene: TRBD1
J gene: TRBJ2-2
V gene: TRBV5-1
clone size: .

CDR3 DNA: TGTGCCAGCAGTGATTCCCTGACGACAGGAAACTCCTACGAGCAGTACTTC
CDR3 protein: CASSDSLTTGNSYEQYF
D gene: .
J gene: TRBJ2-7
V gene: TRBV2
clone size: .

CDR3 DNA: TGTGCCAGCTCACCAAGGACTTACAATGAGCAGTTCTTC
CDR3 protein: CASSPRTYNEQFF
D gene: .
J gene: TRBJ2-1
V gene: TRBV18
clone size: .

CDR3 DNA: TGTGCCAGCGGTCCGGGACAGAGAGCCTACGAGCAGTACTTC
CDR3 protein: CASGPGQRAYEQYF
D gene: TRBD1
J gene: TRBJ2-7
V gene: TRBV6-5
clone size: .

CDR3 DNA: TGTGCCAGTAGTGGACAGGGCGCTAACTATGGCTACACCTTC
CDR3 protein: CASSGQGANYGYTF
D gene: TRBD1
J gene: TRBJ1-2
V gene: TRBV19
clone size: .

CDR3 DNA: TGTGCCAGTAGTTCGGGACAGACTGTTAACTATGGCTACACCTTC
CDR3 protein: CASSSGQTVNYGYTF
D gene: TRBD1
J gene: TRBJ1-2
V gene: TRBV19
clone size: .

CDR3 DNA: TGTGCCAGCAGCCGCAGCACCGGGGAGCTGTTTTTT
CDR3 protein: CASSRSTGELFF
D gene: .
J gene: TRBJ2-2
V gene: TRBV3-1/TRBV3-2
clone size: .

CDR3 DNA: TGTGCCAGCAGCCTCACGGTAGCGGGCACAGATACGCAGTATTTT
CDR3 protein: CASSLTVAGTDTQYF
D gene: .
J gene: TRBJ2-3
V gene: TRBV7-3
clone size: .

CDR3 DNA: TGTGCCAGCAGCTTATTAGTGGCGGGGGGCAATGAGCAGTTCTTC
CDR3 protein: CASSLLVAGGNEQFF
D gene: TRBD2
J gene: TRBJ2-1
V gene: TRBV7-2
clone size: once

CDR3 DNA: TGTGCCAGCACCTCATCCCGGGGTAATTGGTCACCCCTCCACTTT
CDR3 protein: CASTSSRGNWSPLHF
D gene: .
J gene: TRBJ1-6
V gene: TRBV7-9
clone size: .

CDR3 DNA: TGTGCCAGCAGCCAAGGAGGGCCTGGCACTGAAGCTTTCTTT
CDR3 protein: CASSQGGPGTEAFF
D gene: .
J gene: TRBJ1-1
V gene: TRBV3-1/TRBV3-2
clone size: .

CDR3 DNA: TGTGCCAGCAGTTCACACTATAGCAATCAGCCCCAGCATTTT
CDR3 protein: CASSSHYSNQPQHF
D gene: .
J gene: TRBJ1-5
V gene: TRBV6-6
clone size: .

CDR3 DNA: TGTGCCAGCAGTTTAGGGGGGATTTTGAACACTGAAGCTTTCTTT
CDR3 protein: CASSLGGILNTEAFF
D gene: .
J gene: TRBJ1-1
V gene: TRBV27
clone size: .

CDR3 DNA: TGTGCCAGCTTCCGGGACAGGGGCACAGATACGCAGTATTTT
CDR3 protein: CASFRDRGTDTQYF
D gene: TRBD1
J gene: TRBJ2-3
V gene: TRBV2
clone size: .

CDR3 DNA: TGTGCCAGCAGTGAGGGCCAAGCTGGAAACACCATATATTTT
CDR3 protein: CASSEGQAGNTIYF
D gene: .
J gene: TRBJ1-3
V gene: TRBV25-1
clone size: .

CDR3 DNA: TGTGCCAGCAGCTTAGGATCCGGGACTTCCCTATACAATGAGCAGTTCTTC
CDR3 protein: CASSLGSGTSLYNEQFF
D gene: .
J gene: TRBJ2-1
V gene: TRBV11-2
clone size: .

CDR3 DNA: TGTGCCAGCTCACCACGGGACCGGGACAGTTTCAATGAGCAGTTCTTC
CDR3 protein: CASSPRDRDSFNEQFF
D gene: TRBD1
J gene: TRBJ2-1
V gene: TRBV18
clone size: .

CDR3 DNA: TGTGCCATCAGGAGCTACGGCAATGAGCAGTTCTTC
CDR3 protein: CAIRSYGNEQFF
D gene: .
J gene: TRBJ2-1
V gene: TRBV10-3
clone size: .

CDR3 DNA: TGTGCCAGCAGGCGGGGAACCCAAGAGACCCAGTACTTC
CDR3 protein: CASRRGTQETQYF
D gene: .
J gene: TRBJ2-5
V gene: TRBV2
clone size: .

CDR3 DNA: TGTGCCAGCAGCCAAGTTCATTTAGTCGGAGCTTTCTTT
CDR3 protein: CASSQVHLVGAFF
D gene: .
J gene: TRBJ1-1
V gene: TRBV14
clone size: .

CDR3 DNA: TGTGCCAGCTCAGCAGGGGGCGATAGCAATCAGCCCCAGCATTTT
CDR3 protein: CASSAGGDSNQPQHF
D gene: TRBD1
J gene: TRBJ1-5
V gene: TRBV18
clone size: once

CDR3 DNA: TGTGCCAGCAGCACATGGGGACAGGGTCCTGAAGCTTTCTTT
CDR3 protein: CASSTWGQGPEAFF
D gene: .
J gene: TRBJ1-1
V gene: TRBV21-1
clone size: .

CDR3 DNA: TGTGCCAGCAGCTTGTCTAGGAACACTGAAGCTTTCTTT
CDR3 protein: CASSLSRNTEAFF
D gene: .
J gene: TRBJ1-1
V gene: TRBV7-3
clone size: .

CDR3 DNA: TGCGCCAGCAGACCCGACAGGGCGGGCACTGAAGCTTTCTTT
CDR3 protein: CASRPDRAGTEAFF
D gene: TRBD1
J gene: TRBJ1-1
V gene: TRBV5-1
clone size: .